The 13 T cell receptor beta chains given below trace back to one sample, sequenced in a study of T cell repertoires in cytomegalovirus infection. Each CDR3 protein is one row after TCRdb ran MiXCR on the reads. The data contain about 260,000 distinct CDR3 sequences, 8% to 9.5% of them seen just once; the ten biggest clones take up about 15%. The specimen was PBMCs. These receptors all come from a human donor in good health (CMV status not recorded). Some clones in this sample may be carry-over from other donors' samples.

This clonotype was recorded at least ten times. The chain carries TRBV7-2 and TRBJ2-1, with 11 positions matching TRBD2. The CDR3 has 16 residues. Trimming removed 6 bases from V and 8 bases from J; junction bases left unmatched: 12. Looked up from germline, CDR1 is SGHTA and CDR2 is FQGNSA. The CDR3 loop is CASSRRLAGQRDEQFF. CDR3 in DNA: TGTGCCAGCAGTCGCCGACTAGCGGGGCAGAGGGATGAGCAGTTCTTC.

This clonotype was seen ten or more times. This chain uses TRBV7-9 with TRBJ1-2, with D possibly matching TRBD1 (6 bases). V was clipped by 3 bases and J by 11 bases, with 19 bases between them. The CDR3 sequence is 14 residues long. Germline V gene data show CDR1 as SEHNR and CDR2 as FQNEAQ (reference sequence). The CDR3 protein is CASSLEAWTAVYTF. DNA of the CDR3: TGTGCCAGCAGCTTGGAGGCCTGGACAGCCGTTTACACCTTC.

This clonotype showed up just a few times. The J gene is TRBJ1-3, the V gene TRBV28; D call uncertain. The CDR3 loop spans 14 amino acids. Germline V lookup: CDR1 MDHEN, CDR2 SYDVKM. Trimming removed 6 bases from V and 0 bases from J, with 9 bases in between. CDR3 in DNA: TGTGCCAGCAGACCTCACCGCTCTGGAAACACCATATATTTT. Translating it yields CASRPHRSGNTIYF.

There are many counts of this clonotype. This chain joins TRBV12-3 or TRBV12-4 and TRBJ2-5; 7 positions match TRBD1. The CDR3 is 13 amino acids. V lost 6 bases, J lost 3 bases, and 4 bases stayed unmatched. For the CDR3, the DNA is TGTGCCAGCAGGCCGGGACAGAAAGAGACCCAGTACTTC. This encodes CASRPGQKETQYF.

This clonotype was found once. The chain recombines TRBV7-2 with TRBJ1-6; TRBD1 aligns across 9 bases. The CDR3 runs 14 residues. V gave up 3 bases and J gave up 10 bases; unmatched junction bases: 4. Germline loops: CDR1 SGHTA, CDR2 FQGNSA. The CDR3 sequence is CASSFADRGSPLHF. The CDR3 bases are TGTGCCAGCAGCTTCGCGGACAGGGGCTCACCCCTCCACTTT.

The chain has TRBV20-1 and TRBJ2-5; weak D call: TRBD2 (5 bases). Germline values: CDR1 DFQATT, CDR2 SNEGSKA (reference sequence). CDR3 length: 13 amino acids. V lost 0 bases to trimming and J lost 5 bases, with 10 bases between them. The CDR3 loop is CSAREVARETQYF. In nucleotides, the CDR3 is TGCAGTGCTAGAGAAGTAGCGCGGGAGACCCAGTACTTC.

In this sample, this clonotype turned up a few times. The J gene is TRBJ1-2, the V gene TRBV28; 9 bases map to TRBD1. Germline V gives CDR1 MDHEN, CDR2 SYDVKM. The ends lost 7 bases at V and 8 bases at J; junction bases unmatched: 8. The CDR3 spans 13 residues. For the CDR3, the DNA is TGTGCCAGCATGGGGGGACAGGGACGAGGCTACACCTTC. Its protein is CASMGGQGRGYTF.

A remark on this clonotype: A much larger clone sits a single nucleotide away, making a read error possible. The gene calls are TRBV11-3 and TRBJ2-1; the match to TRBD2 covers 8 bases. The CDR3 has 14 amino acids. CDR1 SGHNT and CDR2 YENEEA come from the germline V gene. The CDR3 DNA sequence: TGTGTCAGCACTTGGGCGGGGGGTCAAGCTGAGCAGTTCTTC. Amino acid sequence: CVSTWAGGQAEQFF.

This clonotype appeared a few times. V and J are TRBV24-1 and TRBJ2-1, with TRBD2 identical over 11 bases. Trimming at V came to 5 bases and at J to 8 bases, leaving 4 bases not matched to a gene. The CDR3 loop spans 14 amino acids. Germline V gene lookup returns CDR1 KGHDR and CDR2 SFDVKD. Written as DNA, the CDR3 is TGTGCCACCAGTGCTAGCGGGAGGCCCTATGAGCAGTTCTTC. This translates into CATSASGRPYEQFF.

V usage is TRBV5-1 and J usage is TRBJ2-7; TRBD2 aligns across 13 bases. Looked up from germline, CDR1 is SGHRS and CDR2 is YFSETQ. This CDR3 region has 16 residues. With 4 bases clipped from V and 4 bases from J, the junction kept 8 bases outside the gene matches. CDR3 in DNA: TGCGCCAGCAGCGGTCTACTAGCGGGAGGGATATACGAGCAGTACTTC. Amino acid sequence: CASSGLLAGGIYEQYF. Complete variable domain (other parts from reference TRBV5-1 and TRBJ2-7): KAGVTQTPRYLIKTRGQQVTLSCSPISGHRSVSWYQQTPGQGLQFLFEYFSETQRNKGNFPGRFSGRQFSNSRSEMNVSTLELGDSALYLCASSGLLAGGIYEQYFGPGTRLTVT.

This clonotype has ten or more counts. The V and J genes are TRBV7-3 and TRBJ1-2, with 10 bases aligning to TRBD1. This CDR3 is built from 14 residues. Trimming took 5 bases from V and 6 from J; bases not matched to a gene: 6. CDR1 is SGHTA, CDR2 FQGTGA, per germline. The CDR3 sequence: CASSLTGGVHGYTF. The CDR3 nucleotides are TGTGCCAGCAGCCTGACAGGGGGCGTTCATGGCTACACCTTC.

This clonotype was seen ten or more times. The chain uses TRBV6-2 or TRBV6-3 and TRBJ2-7; 7 bases line up with TRBD2. The CDR3 extends over 16 amino acids. Germline V lookup: CDR1 MNHEY, CDR2 SVGEGT. With 2 bases clipped from V and 1 base from J, the junction kept 8 bases outside the gene matches. The DNA for the CDR3 is TGTGCCAGCAGTTACAGAACGGGAGGATCTTCCTACGAGCAGTACTTC. Encoded protein: CASSYRTGGSSYEQYF.

This clonotype was recorded at least ten times. This rearrangement joins TRBV6-5 to TRBJ1-3, with D possibly being TRBD1 (5 bases). The germline CDR1 and CDR2 sequences are MNHEY and SVGAGI. Trimming pared 2 bases from V and 2 bases from J, leaving 10 bases between. The CDR3 consists of 15 residues. The CDR3 bases are TGTGCCAGCAGTTACGGAGCAGGGCCTGGAAACACCATATATTTT. It specifies CASSYGAGPGNTIYF.